Following are 2 T cell receptor beta chains from one sample sequenced in a study of PD-1 blockade in classical Hodgkin lymphoma. Time point described: cycle 4 day 1 (C4D1), after 6 weeks of nivolumab. Relapse was seen in all patients after autologous stem cell transplantation, and brentuximab vedotin exposure was variable. TCRdb's copy holds only in-frame clones and misses some; the assay was immunoSEQ multiplex PCR. The table shows around 50,000 clones, with around 89% occurring only once. The sample was peripheral blood mononuclear cells (PBMCs), taken before the fourth cycle of nivolumab. These receptors all come from a human donor with classical Hodgkin lymphoma.

The chain combines TRBV9 with TRBJ2-7, with 7 bases matching TRBD1. The trim removed 3 bases at V and 1 base at J, leaving 4 bases unmatched. The CDR3 runs 14 residues. Germline-derived CDR1 and CDR2 are SGDLS and YYNGEE. As DNA, the CDR3 is TGTGCCAGCAGCGATGGACAGGTGTCCTACGAGCAGTACTTC. Translation: CASSDGQVSYEQYF.

This CDR3 is CASSPRTSGSSDTQYF. CDR3 coding DNA: TGTGCCAGCAGCCCCCGGACTAGCGGGAGCTCAGATACGCAGTATTTT. The chain joins TRBV11-3 to TRBJ2-3; 13 bases align to TRBD2. Per germline, CDR1 SGHNT and CDR2 YENEEA. V gave up 5 bases and J gave up 4 bases; unmatched junction bases: 6. The CDR3 runs 16 residues.